The sample holds a few counts of the clone carrying this T cell receptor beta chain. Its target is not known. This entry belongs to a study of cytomegalovirus exposure and HLA in healthy donors. Whole-study results and caveats: After further analysis at a later stage, 17,000 or so TCR beta sequences were associated with HLA alleles at 0.05 false discovery rate. No immune exposure information besides CMV serostatus was available. Later on, a genetic analysis was performed. It linked a missense variant in DCLRE1C with V- and J-gene trimming of TCR beta.

CDR3 length: 15 amino acids. Trimming shortened V by 3 bases and J by 0 bases, and 11 bases separated the two germline ends. Germline lookup yields CDR1 LGHNA and CDR2 YSLEER. The PCR contained 60 Vbeta and 13 Jbeta primers. This table comes from immunoSEQ multiplex PCR, and its TCRdb copy is limited to in-frame clones, with some not included. The repertoire holds 100,000 or so clones, with roughly three quarters as singletons. This chain links TRBV4-3 with TRBJ1-1; possibly TRBD1 for D (5 bases). The sample was PBMCs. This receptor was taken from a man aged 40-49 years in good health and CMV-seronegative. CDR3 sequence reads: CASSQKQAMNTEAFF. CDR3 DNA: TGCGCCAGCAGCCAGAAACAGGCCATGAACACTGAAGCTTTCTTT.